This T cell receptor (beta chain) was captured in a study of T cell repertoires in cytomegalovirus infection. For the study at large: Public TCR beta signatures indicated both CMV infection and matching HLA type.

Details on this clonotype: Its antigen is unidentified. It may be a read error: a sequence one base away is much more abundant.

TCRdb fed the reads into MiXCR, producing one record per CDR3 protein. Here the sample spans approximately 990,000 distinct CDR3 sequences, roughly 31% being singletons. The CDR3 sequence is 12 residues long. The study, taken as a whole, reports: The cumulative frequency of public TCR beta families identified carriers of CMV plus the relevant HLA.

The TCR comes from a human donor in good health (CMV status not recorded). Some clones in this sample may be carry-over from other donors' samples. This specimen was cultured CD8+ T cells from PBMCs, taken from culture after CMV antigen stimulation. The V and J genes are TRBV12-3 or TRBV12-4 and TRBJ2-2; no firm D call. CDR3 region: CANSPSTGELFF. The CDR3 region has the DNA TGTGCCAACAGTCCGAGCACCGGGGAGCTGTTTTTT.